These 28 T cell receptor beta chains were sequenced from one sample in a study of Ad26.COV2.S vaccination and SARS-CoV-2 variants (dated by TCRdb to about 2021). Per the publication, the treatment or condition label means: around 19 received Ad26.COV2.S at low or high dose, single or two shots; a few received placebo; per-sample allocation not given. Repertoires of vaccine and placebo recipients were sequenced from samples collected on day 63 after the first injection. Library preparation used the immunoSEQ multiplex PCR assay. TCRdb took over this immuneACCESS table, retaining in-frame rearrangements with V and J assigned. Such tables are incomplete; in checked studies, under half of the missing clones stem from an unresolved V gene, and the remainder is unexplained. In this sample the table shows more than 300,000 clones, about 82% of which occur a single time. 2% to 2.5% of the sample lies in the top ten.

This material consisted of peripheral blood, taken in a trial of Ad26.COV2.S vaccine versus placebo. The receptors were sampled from a person between 18 and 65 years old who received the Ad26.COV2.S COVID-19 vaccine or a placebo.

The V and J genes are TRBV6-4 and TRBJ1-1; D is uncertain. This CDR3 is built from 13 residues. CDR1 and CDR2 (germline): MRHNA, SNTAGT. Trimming stripped 8 bases from V and 0 bases from J, with 10 bases between. CDR3 residues: CASLDGMNTEAFF. The CDR3 coding sequence is TGTGCCAGCCTAGATGGTATGAACACTGAAGCTTTCTTT.

The chain is built from TRBV5-1 and TRBJ1-5; TRBD1 agrees at 7 bases. Trimming took 3 bases from V and 5 from J; bases not matched to a gene: 8. CDR3 size: 15 residues. Germline CDR1 is SGHRS and CDR2 is YFSETQ. DNA for the CDR3: TGCGCCAGCAGCTCGGTAGGGCAGGGGGATCAGCCCCAGCATTTT. Amino acid sequence: CASSSVGQGDQPQHF. The whole variable domain, filled in from reference TRBV5-1 and TRBJ1-5, reads KAGVTQTPRYLIKTRGQQVTLSCSPISGHRSVSWYQQTPGQGLQFLFEYFSETQRNKGNFPGRFSGRQFSNSRSEMNVSTLELGDSALYLCASSSVGQGDQPQHFGDGTRLSIL.

The chain carries TRBV7-9 and TRBJ1-6, with D possibly being TRBD1 (6 bases). The CDR3 has 17 residues. Trimming shortened V by 0 bases and J by 3 bases, and 12 bases separated the two germline ends. Germline CDR1 reads SEHNR; CDR2 reads FQNEAQ (reference sequence). DNA of the CDR3: TGTGCCAGCAGCTTAGCGCCGCAGGGGAACTATAATTCACCCCTCCACTTT. Protein sequence: CASSLAPQGNYNSPLHF.

The chain has TRBV5-1 and TRBJ1-6; 8 bases are shared with TRBD1. The germline CDR1 and CDR2 sequences are SGHRS and YFSETQ. The CDR3 runs 15 residues. V lost 2 bases and J lost 5; bases outside the gene matches: 3. As DNA, the CDR3 is TGCGCCAGCAGCTTCACGGGACAGGATAATTCACCCCTCCACTTT. It encodes CASSFTGQDNSPLHF. The full variable domain, its missing parts supplied by reference TRBV5-1 and TRBJ1-6, is KAGVTQTPRYLIKTRGQQVTLSCSPISGHRSVSWYQQTPGQGLQFLFEYFSETQRNKGNFPGRFSGRQFSNSRSEMNVSTLELGDSALYLCASSFTGQDNSPLHFGNGTRLTVT.

The table lists this clone with a count of one. V gene TRBV5-3 combines with J gene TRBJ1-2; tentatively, D is TRBD1 (6 bases). TRBV5-3 is sorted into the ORF group, with uncertain function. V lost 2 bases, J lost 5 bases, and 10 bases lay in between. CDR3 length equals 13 residues. Here the CDR3 DNA reads TGTGCCAGAAGCTTTGGCAGGGGTTATGGCTACACCTTC. Translation gives CARSFGRGYGYTF.

The chain recombines TRBV11-2 with TRBJ2-1; D not certain. The germline V and J ends were trimmed by 4 bases and 12 bases, with 16 bases remaining between them. Germline CDR1 and CDR2: SGHAT and FQNNGV. This CDR3 is 13 amino acids long. The CDR3 protein is CASSSERLVGQFF. CDR3 DNA sequence: TGTGCCAGCAGCTCGGAACGCCTGGTCGGGCAGTTCTTC.

This chain links TRBV6-5 with TRBJ1-2; D is possibly TRBD1 (6 bases). Germline CDR1 is MNHEY and CDR2 is SVGAGI. The CDR3 loop spans 14 amino acids. V lost 7 bases, J lost 7 bases, and 19 bases lay in between. CDR3 in amino acids: CASTPPLSGVGYTF. The CDR3 DNA follows: TGTGCCAGCACCCCGCCCCTCTCAGGGGTTGGCTACACCTTC.

The chain couples TRBV2 to TRBJ1-4; no definite D call. Germline CDR1 reads SNHLY; CDR2 reads FYNNEI. The V and J ends lost 2 bases and 8 bases respectively, with 12 bases between them. The CDR3 length is 14 residues. The CDR3 sequence is CASSEKSGMEKLFF. CDR3 DNA: TGTGCCAGCAGTGAAAAATCCGGGATGGAAAAACTGTTTTTT.

J is TRBJ1-6 and V is TRBV7-8; D remains unclear. This CDR3 contains 13 residues. CDR1 is SGHVS, CDR2 FQNEAQ, per germline. Deletions cut 0 bases from V and 7 bases from J, with 4 bases between. This CDR3 is CASSLAGNSPLHF. CDR3 nucleotides: TGTGCCAGCAGCTTAGCAGGCAATTCACCCCTCCACTTT.

This clone was counted once. The chain is built from TRBV4-1 and TRBJ1-3, with 10 bases identical to TRBD1. Germline CDR1 reads MGHRA; CDR2 reads YSYEKL. This CDR3 is 17 amino acids long. V dropped 0 bases and J dropped 8; count of bases not matched to a gene: 10. This CDR3 reads CASSQDFTGTGVYTIYF. CDR3 sequence (DNA): TGCGCCAGCAGCCAAGATTTCACGGGGACAGGGGTATACACCATATATTTT.

The chain has TRBV7-6 and TRBJ2-1, with 9 bases identical to TRBD2. In germline, CDR1 is SGHVS, CDR2 FNYEAQ. There are 12 residues in the CDR3. With 8 bases clipped from V and 10 bases from J, the junction kept 6 bases outside the gene matches. The CDR3 sequence: CASGGGADEQFF. CDR3 DNA sequence: TGTGCCAGCGGCGGGGGGGCCGACGAGCAGTTCTTC.

In nucleotides, the CDR3 is TGTGCCAGCAATCCGGACAGGGGGGCAGGAGGCTACACCTTC. Amino acids: CASNPDRGAGGYTF. The chain couples TRBV25-1 to TRBJ1-2, with 10 bases aligning to TRBD1. Germline CDR1 is MGHDK and CDR2 is SYGVNS. V shed 7 bases and J 8 bases; nucleotides not matched to a gene: 10. The CDR3 spans 14 residues.

The chain uses TRBV5-1 and TRBJ1-6; 9 positions agree with TRBD1. Germline loops: CDR1 SGHRS, CDR2 YFSETQ. V gave up 0 bases and J gave up 15 bases; unmatched junction bases: 7. There are 14 residues in the CDR3. The CDR3 sequence is CASSLGDRVQLLHF. The CDR3 nucleotides read TGCGCCAGCAGCTTGGGGGACAGGGTCCAGCTCCTCCACTTT. The full variable domain, rest sourced from reference TRBV5-1 and TRBJ1-6, is KAGVTQTPRYLIKTRGQQVTLSCSPISGHRSVSWYQQTPGQGLQFLFEYFSETQRNKGNFPGRFSGRQFSNSRSEMNVSTLELGDSALYLCASSLGDRVQLLHFGNGTRLTVT.

The chain uses TRBV29-1 and TRBJ1-4; D remains unclear. Trimming removed 4 bases at V and 7 bases at J, with 4 bases between. Germline loops: CDR1 SQVTM, CDR2 ANQGSEA. The CDR3 has 10 residues. The CDR3 DNA reads TGCAGCGTTGGAGGTGAAAAACTGTTTTTT. As protein: CSVGGEKLFF.

The V and J genes are TRBV3-1 (or the pseudogene TRBV3-2) and TRBJ2-3, with D possibly matching TRBD2 (6 bases). The V gene's germline CDR1 is LGHDT and CDR2 YNNKEL (reference sequence). The CDR3 covers 15 residues. V lost 4 bases to trimming and J lost 1 base, with 12 bases between them. Here the CDR3 reads CASSLGGIGTDTQYF. DNA of the CDR3: TGTGCCAGCAGCCTCGGGGGTATCGGCACAGATACGCAGTATTTT.

The J gene is TRBJ1-6, the V gene TRBV9, with D uncertain. Germline V gene lookup returns CDR1 SGDLS and CDR2 YYNGEE. The CDR3 length is 14 residues. The germline V and J ends were trimmed by 0 bases and 7 bases, with 8 bases remaining between them. CDR3 residues: CASSVATANSPLHF. The CDR3 nucleotides read TGTGCCAGCAGCGTAGCTACGGCAAATTCACCCCTCCACTTT.

J is TRBJ2-6 and V is TRBV2, with a tentative D call TRBD1 (5 bases). This CDR3 region has 15 residues. Trimming pared 4 bases from V and 3 bases from J, leaving 10 bases between. Germline V gene sequence: CDR1 SNHLY, CDR2 FYNNEI. The CDR3 DNA follows: TGTGCCAGCAGTGTATCAGGGCTTGGGGCCAACGTCCTGACTTTC. Translating it yields CASSVSGLGANVLTF. The whole variable domain, remainder taken from reference TRBV2 and TRBJ2-6, is EPEVTQTPSHQVTQMGQEVILRCVPISNHLYFYWYRQILGQKVEFLVSFYNNEISEKSEIFDDQFSVERPDGSNFTLKIRSTKLEDSAMYFCASSVSGLGANVLTFGAGSRLTVL.

The CDR3 loop is CASSFNRDIQETQYF. The CDR3 coding sequence is TGTGCCAGCAGCTTTAACAGGGACATCCAAGAGACCCAGTACTTC. The chain joins TRBV5-6 to TRBJ2-5; possible D gene TRBD1, 6 bases. The CDR3 contains 15 residues. Trimming left V 2 bases short and J 1 base short, with 12 bases between. CDR1 and CDR2 (germline): SGHDT, YYEEEE.

V usage is TRBV28 and J usage is TRBJ2-1; TRBD2 matches 10 bases. The CDR3 is 17 amino acids. Germline loops: CDR1 MDHEN, CDR2 SYDVKM. Losses at the gene ends were 1 base for V and 7 bases for J; bases not matched to a gene: 10. The CDR3, as DNA: TGTGCCAGCAGTTTATTCGCCCTAGCGGGGGTCGGGAATGAGCAGTTCTTC. Amino acid sequence: CASSLFALAGVGNEQFF.

The rearrangement joins TRBV19 to TRBJ2-7; possible D gene TRBD2, 6 bases. The CDR3 covers 15 residues. Trimming removed 4 bases from V and 3 bases from J, with 16 bases in between. The V gene's germline CDR1 is LNHDA and CDR2 SQIVND (reference sequence). The CDR3 region has the DNA TGTGCCAGTAGTAGGGGTGGTGTCGGGGGCTACGAGCAGTACTTC. Protein: CASSRGGVGGYEQYF.

The CDR3 DNA is TGTGCCAGCAGCTTAGGGGAGGGGATCAGGGGTAATCAGCCCCAGCATTTT. Residues: CASSLGEGIRGNQPQHF. V and J are TRBV13 and TRBJ1-5; the D gene is possibly TRBD1 (6 bases). Trimming cost V 0 bases and J 4 bases, with 16 bases left between them. The CDR3 totals 17 residues. CDR1 and CDR2 from the germline V gene are PRHDT and FYEKMQ (reference sequence).

The rearrangement uses TRBV28 and TRBJ2-5; 10 bases fit TRBD1. The junction had 11 bases not matched to a gene; V was cut back by 7 bases and J by 6 bases. Germline V gene sequence: CDR1 MDHEN, CDR2 SYDVKM. There are 15 residues in the CDR3. The CDR3 DNA reads TGTGCCAGCACCGAGAGGACGGGACAGGGGAAGACCCAGTACTTC. Translating gives CASTERTGQGKTQYF.

The chain employs TRBV4-2 and TRBJ2-1, with 8 bases lining up with TRBD2. In germline, CDR1 is LGHNA, CDR2 YNFKEQ. V lost 2 bases to trimming and J lost 7 bases; unmatched junction nucleotides: 10. CDR3 length: 16 residues. CDR3 in amino acids: CASSQSRGGLWNEQFF. The CDR3 DNA follows: TGTGCCAGCAGCCAATCCCGGGGGGGCCTATGGAATGAGCAGTTCTTC.

The chain employs TRBV9 and TRBJ1-3, with 9 bases lining up with TRBD1. Germline V lookup: CDR1 SGDLS, CDR2 YYNGEE. The CDR3 loop spans 14 amino acids. The trim removed 4 bases at V and 4 bases at J, leaving 3 bases unmatched. CDR3 sequence: CASSPGTGGNTIYF. CDR3 coding DNA: TGTGCCAGCAGCCCCGGGACAGGGGGAAACACCATATATTTT.

The chain has TRBV19 and TRBJ2-1, with TRBD1 matching 10 bases. The germline V gene has CDR1 LNHDA and CDR2 SQIVND (reference sequence). This CDR3 contains 15 residues. V trimming: 5 bases; J trimming: 3 bases; junction bases outside the gene matches: 4. This CDR3 is CASSARTGGYNEQFF. CDR3 nucleotide sequence: TGTGCCAGTAGTGCAAGGACAGGGGGCTACAATGAGCAGTTCTTC.

This sequence joins TRBV28 and TRBJ1-2; TRBD1 aligns across 9 bases. The germline V gene has CDR1 MDHEN and CDR2 SYDVKM. V dropped 4 bases and J dropped 2; count of bases not matched to a gene: 5. The CDR3 spans 15 residues. CDR3 bases: TGTGCCAGCAGTTCACCCGGGACAGGGAACTATGGCTACACCTTC. Residues: CASSSPGTGNYGYTF.

J is TRBJ2-6 and V is TRBV3-1 (or the pseudogene TRBV3-2); 8 positions match TRBD2. The CDR3 is made up of 17 amino acids. The J segment lost 1 base and the V segment lost 5 bases, leaving 7 bases of the junction unmatched. CDR1 is LGHDT, CDR2 YNNKEL, per germline (reference sequence). The CDR3 DNA reads as TGTGCCAGCAGCAGCGGGGGCTGGGCTTCTGGGGCCAACGTCCTGACTTTC. Translated: CASSSGGWASGANVLTF.

The V call is TRBV5-1, the J call TRBJ2-2, with D perhaps TRBD1 (6 bases). The CDR3 spans 16 residues. The V and J ends lost 4 bases and 3 bases respectively, with 16 bases between them. In germline, CDR1 is SGHRS, CDR2 YFSETQ. The CDR3, as DNA: TGCGCCAGCAGCCGAACAGGGAAGGCATACACCGGGGAGCTGTTTTTT. Its protein is CASSRTGKAYTGELFF.